The following is a TCR beta chain sequence with its context. The germline V gene has CDR1 SGHNT and CDR2 YYREEE (reference sequence). This CDR3 is built from 16 residues. V trimming: 3 bases; J trimming: 5 bases; junction bases outside the gene matches: 5. The data are from a study of T-cell reconstitution after alpha-beta-depleted transplantation in children. Preparing the TCRbeta library involved the use of unique molecular identifiers. TCRdb itself ran the PCR reads through MiXCR, one entry per CDR3 protein. In the table there are roughly 500,000 distinct CDR3 sequences, approximately 32% of which are singletons.

The receptor was derived from a human donor who donated a stem cell graft to a child with aplastic anemia. This chain uses TRBV5-4 with TRBJ2-5; 15 bases map to TRBD2. The starting material was PBMCs from the stem cell graft donor, obtained from the stem cell graft. As DNA, the CDR3 is TGTGCCAGCAGCTGGGGACTAGCGGGAGGAGGGGAGACCCAGTACTTC. The encoded protein is CASSWGLAGGGETQYF.